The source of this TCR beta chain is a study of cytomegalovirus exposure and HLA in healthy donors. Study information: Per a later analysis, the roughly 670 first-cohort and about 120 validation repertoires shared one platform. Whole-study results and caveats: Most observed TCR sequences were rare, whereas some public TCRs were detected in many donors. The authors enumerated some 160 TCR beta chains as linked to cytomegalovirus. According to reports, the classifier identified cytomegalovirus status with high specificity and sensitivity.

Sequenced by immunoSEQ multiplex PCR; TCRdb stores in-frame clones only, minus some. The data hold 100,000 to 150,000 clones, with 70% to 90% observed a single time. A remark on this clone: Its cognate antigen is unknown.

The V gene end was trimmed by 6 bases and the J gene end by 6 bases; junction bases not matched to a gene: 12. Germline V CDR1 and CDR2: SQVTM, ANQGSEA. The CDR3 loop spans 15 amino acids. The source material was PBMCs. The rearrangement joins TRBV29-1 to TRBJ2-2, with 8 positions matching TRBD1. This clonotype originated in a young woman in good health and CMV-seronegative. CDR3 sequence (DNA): TGCAGCGTCATGAGGGAACAGGGGGGTGCCGGGGAGCTGTTTTTT. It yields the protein CSVMREQGGAGELFF.